Reported below is one T cell receptor beta chain. Its antigen is still unknown. The data are from a study of T cells after yellow fever vaccination. Broader study findings: Contamination of FACS-sorted repertoires by abundant clonotypes from the bulk population could occur. Primary-vaccination clones mostly resurfaced post-booster (roughly 97% CD4, just under 90% CD8). The study found a weaker secondary response that peaked faster, day 5 versus 15. Among all clonotypes, a small share was observed in both CD4 and CD8 compartments.

V was shortened by 3 bases and J by 9 bases, with 7 bases between the two germline ends. The CDR3 length is 11 residues. TCRdb reprocessed the 5' RACE reads with MiXCR, giving one entry per CDR3 protein. The repertoire includes more than 350,000 distinct CDR3 sequences, around 10% of them detected once, and more than 15% sits in the top ten. The V call is TRBV12-3 or TRBV12-4, the J call TRBJ2-3; D unresolved. The starting material was PBMCs, obtained on the day of the first yellow fever vaccination. This TCR derives from a man aged 18 to 30 who received the YFV17D yellow fever vaccine. The CDR3: CASSFIGTQYF. In DNA, the CDR3 is TGTGCCAGCAGTTTCATCGGCACGCAGTATTTT.